The 20 T cell receptor beta chains reported below all come from one sample, sequenced in a study of blood T cell repertoires in COVID-19. The assay was immunoSEQ multiplex PCR, and TCRdb's table has in-frame clones only and misses some. The sample shows tens of thousands of clones, around 86% of them seen only once. Material for sequencing was peripheral blood. Every receptor here comes from a human donor in a cohort sampled during active COVID-19.

The chain uses TRBV24-1 and TRBJ1-5, with a weak D call TRBD1 (5 bases). With 1 base removed from V and 8 bases from J, the gap between germline ends came to 14 bases. This CDR3 contains 15 residues. Germline V lookup: CDR1 KGHDR, CDR2 SFDVKD. CDR3 in amino acids: CATSDFRRGPEPQHF. The CDR3 region has the DNA TGTGCCACCAGTGATTTCCGGAGGGGCCCAGAGCCCCAGCATTTT.

This clone was found once. V is TRBV5-4 and J is TRBJ2-3; 14 positions match TRBD2. There are 19 residues in the CDR3. V trimming: 0 bases; J trimming: 4 bases; junction bases outside the gene matches: 10. Germline V lookup: CDR1 SGHNT, CDR2 YYREEE (reference sequence). CDR3 DNA: TGTGCCAGCAGCTTGGTCCCTAGAGGGACTAGCGGGAGCCCAGATACGCAGTATTTT. This codes for CASSLVPRGTSGSPDTQYF. Full variable domain (outside the CDR3, taken from reference TRBV5-4 and TRBJ2-3): ETGVTQSPTHLIKTRGQQVTLRCSSQSGHNTVSWYQQALGQGPQFIFQYYREEENGRGNFPPRFSGLQFPNYSSELNVNALELDDSALYLCASSLVPRGTSGSPDTQYFGPGTRLTVL.

The chain employs TRBV30 and TRBJ1-4; D unresolved. With 0 bases removed from V and 5 bases from J, the gap between germline ends came to 13 bases. CDR3 length: 15 amino acids. Germline CDR1 GTSNPN, CDR2 SVGIG (reference sequence). The DNA of the CDR3 is TGTGCCTGGAGTGTACATGGACTCATAAATGAAAAACTGTTTTTT. Translation: CAWSVHGLINEKLFF. The whole variable domain, remainder taken from reference TRBV30 and TRBJ1-4, is SQTIHQWPATLVQPVGSPLSLECTVEGTSNPNLYWYRQAAGRGLQLLFYSVGIGQISSEVPQNLSASRPQDRQFILSSKKLLLSDSGFYLCAWSVHGLINEKLFFGSGTQLSVL.

The chain recombines TRBV4-1 with TRBJ2-3; possible D gene TRBD1, 6 bases. The V end was cut by 1 base, the J end by 2 bases, with 10 bases between. CDR1 is MGHRA and CDR2 is YSYEKL in the germline V gene. The CDR3 is 15 amino acids. The CDR3 loop is CASSQGDRITDTQYF. In nucleotides, the CDR3 is TGCGCCAGCAGCCAAGGTGACAGGATCACAGATACGCAGTATTTT.

The gene calls are TRBV6-6 and TRBJ2-2, with 14 bases fitting TRBD2. CDR1 is MNHNY and CDR2 is SVGAGI in the germline V gene (reference sequence). The CDR3 is made up of 16 amino acids. Germline trimming cut 0 bases from V and 8 bases from J; bases unmatched to any gene: 2. CDR3 region: CASSYSTSGRAGELFF. Written as DNA, the CDR3 is TGTGCCAGCAGTTACTCGACTAGCGGGAGGGCTGGGGAGCTGTTTTTT.

This chain links TRBV6-5 with TRBJ2-5, with D possibly TRBD1 on 5 matching bases. Germline lookup yields CDR1 MNHEY and CDR2 SVGAGI. This CDR3 region has 16 residues. The V end was cut by 0 bases, the J end by 4 bases, with 15 bases between. The CDR3 DNA reads TGTGCCAGCAGTTACTCGTTTGGCAGGGCAGGAGAGACCCAGTACTTC. It specifies CASSYSFGRAGETQYF.

The chain is built from TRBV5-4 and TRBJ2-5, with 9 bases lining up with TRBD2. Per the germline V gene, CDR1 is SGHNT and CDR2 is YYREEE (reference sequence). The CDR3 is 18 residues long. V gave up 0 bases and J gave up 3 bases; unmatched junction bases: 12. As DNA, the CDR3 is TGTGCCAGCAGCTTGGGGAGACTAGCGGCCTTTCGTGAAGAGACCCAGTACTTC. Encoded protein: CASSLGRLAAFREETQYF.

J is TRBJ2-7 and V is TRBV19; a weak D match, TRBD2 (6 bases). The length of the CDR3 is 14 residues. V shed 4 bases and J shed 2 bases, with 12 bases lying between them. CDR1 is LNHDA, CDR2 SQIVND, per germline (reference sequence). The CDR3 spells CASSNRGNPYEQYF. The CDR3 DNA sequence: TGTGCCAGTAGTAACCGCGGGAATCCCTACGAGCAGTACTTC.

This sequence joins TRBV5-1 and TRBJ2-3; 9 bases match TRBD2. CDR1 SGHRS and CDR2 YFSETQ come from the germline V gene. There are 15 residues in the CDR3. V shed 4 bases, J shed 2 bases, and the junction held 5 bases outside the gene matches. The CDR3 reads CASSEREDPTDTQYF. The CDR3, as DNA: TGCGCCAGCAGCGAGCGGGAGGATCCCACAGATACGCAGTATTTT.

This clone was seen just once. CDR3 region: CASSLRAKISYEQYF. In DNA form, the CDR3 reads TGTGCCAGCAGCTTGCGCGCAAAAATCTCCTACGAGCAGTACTTC. The chain employs TRBV5-6 and TRBJ2-7; D ambiguous. The CDR3 has 15 residues. The V end was cut by 1 base, the J end by 0 bases, with 11 bases between. Germline V gives CDR1 SGHDT, CDR2 YYEEEE.

CDR3 sequence (DNA): TGTGCCAGCAGGGGGGCGTCTGGGGCCAACGTCCTGACTTTC. Amino acids: CASRGASGANVLTF. This rearrangement joins TRBV2 to TRBJ2-6; D is possibly TRBD1 (6 bases). Trimming took 6 bases from V and 1 from J, leaving 7 bases between them. Looked up from germline, CDR1 is SNHLY and CDR2 is FYNNEI. The CDR3 has 14 amino acids.

The chain joins TRBV15 to TRBJ2-7; 7 bases agree with TRBD2. V lost 1 base to trimming and J lost 0 bases; unmatched junction nucleotides: 3. The CDR3 extends over 15 amino acids. The germline gives CDR1 LNHNV, CDR2 YYDKDF (reference sequence). The CDR3 DNA sequence: TGTGCCACCAGCAGAGTTGGCGGGAGCTCCTACGAGCAGTACTTC. Translated: CATSRVGGSSYEQYF.

This clone was detected only a few times. The CDR3 is CASSLEADSSYEQYF. Here the CDR3 DNA reads TGTGCCAGCAGCTTAGAGGCGGACTCCTCCTACGAGCAGTACTTC. The chain links TRBV7-6 to TRBJ2-7; tentatively, D is TRBD2 (5 bases). V gave up 1 base and J gave up 0 bases, with 10 bases separating them. CDR1 and CDR2 (germline): SGHVS, FNYEAQ. This CDR3 comprises 15 residues.

This chain connects TRBV3-1 (or the pseudogene TRBV3-2) to TRBJ2-1; TRBD2 agrees at 7 bases. Trimming cost V 1 base and J 13 bases; bases outside gene matches: 7. CDR3 size: 13 residues. The germline V gene encodes CDR1 LGHDT and CDR2 YNNKEL (reference sequence). The CDR3: CASSQGTSGDQFF. In nucleotides, the CDR3 is TGTGCCAGCAGCCAAGGAACAAGCGGGGACCAGTTCTTC.

The chain carries TRBV19 and TRBJ2-1; 7 bases agree with TRBD1. The V and J ends lost 5 bases and 1 base, in that order; junction bases with no gene match: 8. CDR3 size: 16 residues. From germline, CDR1 is LNHDA and CDR2 SQIVND (reference sequence). The CDR3 loop reads CASSALGQVSYNEQFF. The CDR3 bases are TGTGCCAGTAGTGCTCTTGGACAGGTTTCCTACAATGAGCAGTTCTTC. The whole variable domain, filled in from reference TRBV19 and TRBJ2-1, reads DGGITQSPKYLFRKEGQNVTLSCEQNLNHDAMYWYRQDPGQGLRLIYYSQIVNDFQKGDIAEGYSVSREKKESFPLTVTSAQKNPTAFYLCASSALGQVSYNEQFFGPGTRLTVL.

This clone has more than one count but fewer than ten. J is TRBJ1-5 and V is TRBV19; possible D gene TRBD1, 5 bases. The CDR3 is 16 residues long. CDR1 is LNHDA and CDR2 is SQIVND in the germline V gene (reference sequence). Trimming pared 3 bases from V and 5 bases from J, leaving 17 bases between. The CDR3 DNA reads TGTGCCAGTAGTATGTTGTTTCAGGGTCGTTATCAGCCCCAGCATTTT. The encoded protein is CASSMLFQGRYQPQHF.

The chain recombines TRBV6-2 or TRBV6-3 with TRBJ1-2; 8 nucleotides agree with TRBD1. J was trimmed by 3 bases and V by 2 bases; bases with no gene match: 8. The CDR3 has 16 amino acids. Germline CDR1 and CDR2: MNHEY and SVGEGT. The CDR3 loop is CASSYPLTGVDYGYTF. Written as DNA, the CDR3 is TGTGCCAGCAGTTACCCGCTGACAGGGGTGGACTATGGCTACACCTTC.

The rearrangement uses TRBV11-2 and TRBJ2-7; 12 bases are a match to TRBD1. The CDR3 is made up of 15 amino acids. The V gene end was trimmed by 6 bases and the J gene end by 7 bases; junction bases not matched to a gene: 10. Germline CDR1 and CDR2: SGHAT and FQNNGV. The CDR3 DNA reads as TGTGCCAGCAGAACTCCGGGACAGGGGGCTCGTGAGCAGTACTTC. Encoded protein: CASRTPGQGAREQYF. The variable domain in full, with the rest retrieved from reference TRBV11-2 and TRBJ2-7, is EAGVAQSPRYKIIEKRQSVAFWCNPISGHATLYWYQQILGQGPKLLIQFQNNGVVDDSQLPKDRFSAERLKGVDSTLKIQPAKLEDSAVYLCASRTPGQGAREQYFGPGTRLTVT.

The chain links TRBV7-9 to TRBJ2-2, with D maybe TRBD2 (6 bases). Trimming took 1 base from V and 6 from J, leaving 15 bases between them. The CDR3 has 16 residues. CDR1 SEHNR and CDR2 FQNEAQ come from the germline V gene (reference sequence). The CDR3 sequence is CASSLGSGGLPGELFF. As DNA, the CDR3 is TGTGCCAGCAGCTTAGGTAGCGGAGGCCTTCCCGGGGAGCTGTTTTTT.

The rearrangement links TRBV2 to TRBJ2-7; 9 bases are shared with TRBD1. The germline V gene has CDR1 SNHLY and CDR2 FYNNEI. CDR3 length: 15 amino acids. V lost 8 bases and J lost 5; bases outside the gene matches: 13. The CDR3 region is CASAARGQGFNEQYF. Written as DNA, the CDR3 is TGTGCCAGCGCCGCTAGGGGACAGGGTTTCAACGAGCAGTACTTC.